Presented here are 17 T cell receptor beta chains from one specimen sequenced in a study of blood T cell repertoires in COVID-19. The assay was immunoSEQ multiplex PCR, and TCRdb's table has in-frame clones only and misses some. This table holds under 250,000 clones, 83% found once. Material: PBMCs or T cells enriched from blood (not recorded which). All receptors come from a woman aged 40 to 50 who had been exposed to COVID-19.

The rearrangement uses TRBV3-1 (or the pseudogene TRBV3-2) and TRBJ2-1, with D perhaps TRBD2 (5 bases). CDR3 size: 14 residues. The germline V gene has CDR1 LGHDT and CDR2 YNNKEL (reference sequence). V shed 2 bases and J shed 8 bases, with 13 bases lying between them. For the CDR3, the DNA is TGTGCCAGCAGCCAAACCAGTGAGGGCCATGAGCAGTTCTTC. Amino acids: CASSQTSEGHEQFF.

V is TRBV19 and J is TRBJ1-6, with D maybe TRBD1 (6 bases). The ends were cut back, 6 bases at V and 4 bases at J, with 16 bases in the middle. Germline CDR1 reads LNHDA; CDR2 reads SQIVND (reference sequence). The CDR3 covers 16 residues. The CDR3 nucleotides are TGTGCCAGTAGCCTCCGGGACACCGTTTATAATTCACCCCTCCACTTT. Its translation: CASSLRDTVYNSPLHF.

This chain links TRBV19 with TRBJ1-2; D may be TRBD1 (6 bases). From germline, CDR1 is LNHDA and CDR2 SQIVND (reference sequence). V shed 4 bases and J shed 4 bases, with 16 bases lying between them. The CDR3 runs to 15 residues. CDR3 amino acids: CASSTSGVGFYGYTF. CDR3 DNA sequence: TGTGCCAGTAGTACTTCAGGGGTAGGCTTCTATGGCTACACCTTC.

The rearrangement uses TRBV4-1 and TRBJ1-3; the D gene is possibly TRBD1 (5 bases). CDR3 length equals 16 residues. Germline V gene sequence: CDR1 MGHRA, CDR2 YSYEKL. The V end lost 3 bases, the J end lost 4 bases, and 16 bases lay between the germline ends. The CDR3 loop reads CASSQALRGLGNTIYF. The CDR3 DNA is TGCGCCAGCAGCCAGGCCCTAAGGGGCCTCGGAAACACCATATATTTT.

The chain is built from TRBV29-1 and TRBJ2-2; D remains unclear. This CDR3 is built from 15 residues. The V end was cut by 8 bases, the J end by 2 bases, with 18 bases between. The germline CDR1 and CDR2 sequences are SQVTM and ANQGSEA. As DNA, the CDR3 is TGCAGCCCGAGAGAATGGGCCCCAAACACCGGGGAGCTGTTTTTT. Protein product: CSPREWAPNTGELFF.

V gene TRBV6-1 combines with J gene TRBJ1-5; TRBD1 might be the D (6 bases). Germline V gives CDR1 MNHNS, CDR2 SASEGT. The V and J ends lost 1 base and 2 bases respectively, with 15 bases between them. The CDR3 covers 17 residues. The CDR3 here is CASSEEARQDGNQPQHF. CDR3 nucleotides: TGTGCCAGCAGTGAAGAGGCAAGACAGGACGGCAATCAGCCCCAGCATTTT.

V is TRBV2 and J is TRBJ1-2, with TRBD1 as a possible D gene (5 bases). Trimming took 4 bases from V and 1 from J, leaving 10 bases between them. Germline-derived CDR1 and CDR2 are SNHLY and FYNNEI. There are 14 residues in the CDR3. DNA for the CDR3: TGTGCCAGCAGTGCGTTAGGGGATAACTATGGCTACACCTTC. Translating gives CASSALGDNYGYTF.

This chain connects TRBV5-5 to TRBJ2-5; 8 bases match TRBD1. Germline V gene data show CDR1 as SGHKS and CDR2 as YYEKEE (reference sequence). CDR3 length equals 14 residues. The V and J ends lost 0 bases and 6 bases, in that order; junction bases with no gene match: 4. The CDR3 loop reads CASSLGTGRQTQYF. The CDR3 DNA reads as TGTGCCAGCAGCTTGGGGACAGGGAGGCAGACCCAGTACTTC.

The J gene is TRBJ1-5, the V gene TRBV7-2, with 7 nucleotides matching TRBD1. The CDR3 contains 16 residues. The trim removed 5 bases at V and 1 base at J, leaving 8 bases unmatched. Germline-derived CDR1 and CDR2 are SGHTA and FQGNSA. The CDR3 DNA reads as TGTGCCAGCAGCCCGAATATGGGACAGAGCAATCAGCCCCAGCATTTT. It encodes CASSPNMGQSNQPQHF.

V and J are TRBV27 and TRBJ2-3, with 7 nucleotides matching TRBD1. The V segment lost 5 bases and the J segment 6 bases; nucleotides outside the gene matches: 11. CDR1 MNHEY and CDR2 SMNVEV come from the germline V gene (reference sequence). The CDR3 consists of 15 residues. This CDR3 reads CASSPGTAPQDTQYF. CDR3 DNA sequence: TGTGCCAGCAGTCCCGGGACAGCTCCTCAGGATACGCAGTATTTT.

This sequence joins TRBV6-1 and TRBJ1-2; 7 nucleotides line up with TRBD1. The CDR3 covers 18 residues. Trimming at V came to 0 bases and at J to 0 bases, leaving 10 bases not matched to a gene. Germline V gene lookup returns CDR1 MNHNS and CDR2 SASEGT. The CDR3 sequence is CASSEAGQSLGANYGYTF. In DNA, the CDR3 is TGTGCCAGCAGTGAAGCGGGACAGTCCCTGGGGGCTAACTATGGCTACACCTTC.

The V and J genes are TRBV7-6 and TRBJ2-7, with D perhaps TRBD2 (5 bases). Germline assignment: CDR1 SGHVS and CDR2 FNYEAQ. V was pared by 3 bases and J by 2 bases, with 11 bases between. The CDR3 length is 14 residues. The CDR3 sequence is CASSLDSNPYEQYF. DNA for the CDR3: TGTGCCAGCAGCTTGGACTCCAACCCCTACGAGCAGTACTTC.

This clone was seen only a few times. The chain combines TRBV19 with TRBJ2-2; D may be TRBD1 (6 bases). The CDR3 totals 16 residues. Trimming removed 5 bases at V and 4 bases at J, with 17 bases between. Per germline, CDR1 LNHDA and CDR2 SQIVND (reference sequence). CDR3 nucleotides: TGTGCCAGTAGTGAGGTGTCAGGGGCGATCACCGGGGAGCTGTTTTTT. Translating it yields CASSEVSGAITGELFF.

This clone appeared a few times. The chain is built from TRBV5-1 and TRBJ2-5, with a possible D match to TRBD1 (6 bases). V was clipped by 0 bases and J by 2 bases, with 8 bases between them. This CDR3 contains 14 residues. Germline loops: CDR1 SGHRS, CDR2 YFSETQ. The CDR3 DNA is TGCGCCAGCAGCTTGGGTAGGGGGCAAGAGACCCAGTACTTC. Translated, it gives CASSLGRGQETQYF.

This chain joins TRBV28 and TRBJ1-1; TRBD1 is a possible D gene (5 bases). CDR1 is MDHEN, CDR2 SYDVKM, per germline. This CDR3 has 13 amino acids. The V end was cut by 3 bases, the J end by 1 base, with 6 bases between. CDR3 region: CASSFQGNTEAFF. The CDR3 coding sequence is TGTGCCAGCAGTTTTCAGGGGAACACTGAAGCTTTCTTT.

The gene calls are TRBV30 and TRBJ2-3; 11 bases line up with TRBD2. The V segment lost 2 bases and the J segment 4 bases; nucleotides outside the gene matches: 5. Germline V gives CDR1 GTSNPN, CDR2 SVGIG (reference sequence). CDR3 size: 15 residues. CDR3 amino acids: CAWSLSGGAADTQYF. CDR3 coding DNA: TGTGCCTGGAGTCTTAGCGGGGGGGCAGCAGATACGCAGTATTTT.

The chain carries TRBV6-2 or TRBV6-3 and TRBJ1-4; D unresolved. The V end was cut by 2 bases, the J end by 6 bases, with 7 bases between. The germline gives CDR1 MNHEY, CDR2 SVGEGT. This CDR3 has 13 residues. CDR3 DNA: TGTGCCAGCAGTTACCAGGAGGATGAAAAACTGTTTTTT. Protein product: CASSYQEDEKLFF.